These 21 T cell receptor beta chains originate from one sample sequenced in a study of T-cell memory formation after mild COVID-19. Each CDR3 protein is one row after TCRdb ran MiXCR on the 5' RACE reads. This table has about 320,000 distinct CDR3 sequences, around 15% appearing once. Specimen: PBMCs or a T cell subset sorted from them (not recorded which). The source of these receptors is a man aged 18 to 29 who had mild COVID-19 (a few samples of this study predate the infection). Cell type and time point are not known.

The gene calls are TRBV12-3 or TRBV12-4 and TRBJ2-3, with 12 positions matching TRBD2. Trimming took 7 bases from V and 4 from J; bases not matched to a gene: 6. This CDR3 is built from 15 residues. The CDR3 DNA reads TGTGCCAGCACTAGGACTAGCGGGGACTCAGATACGCAGTATTTT. Residues: CASTRTSGDSDTQYF.

V usage is TRBV28 and J usage is TRBJ2-7; D is perhaps TRBD2 (7 bases). This CDR3 region has 14 residues. Trimming took off 2 bases at V and 4 bases at J, with 12 bases between the two ends. CDR1 is MDHEN and CDR2 is SYDVKM in the germline V gene. The CDR3 DNA is TGTGCCAGCAGTTTAGGGGGGGCGGGATACGAGCAGTACGTC. This encodes CASSLGGAGYEQYV.

This clonotype was found many times. The V gene is TRBV4-3, the J gene TRBJ1-3; weak D call: TRBD1 (5 bases). The ends were cut back, 4 bases at V and 0 bases at J, with 10 bases in the middle. Per the germline V gene, CDR1 is LGHNA and CDR2 is YSLEER. The CDR3 spans 15 residues. CDR3: CASSPGTSSGNTIYF. In nucleotides, the CDR3 is TGCGCCAGCAGCCCCGGGACCTCCTCTGGAAACACCATATATTTT.

The chain couples TRBV5-1 to TRBJ2-6; D uncertain. Looked up from germline, CDR1 is SGHRS and CDR2 is YFSETQ. The ends were cut back, 1 base at V and 2 bases at J, with 7 bases in the middle. This CDR3 region has 15 residues. CDR3 nucleotide sequence: TGCGCCAGCAGCTTGTTAGACCCTGGGGCCAACGTCCTGACTTTC. Encoded protein: CASSLLDPGANVLTF.

CDR3 loop: CASSTRIGGTTDTQYF. CDR3 in DNA: TGTGCCAGCAGCACCCGAATTGGCGGGACCACAGATACGCAGTATTTT. J is TRBJ2-3 and V is TRBV7-2; D is perhaps TRBD2 (6 bases). The germline V gene has CDR1 SGHTA and CDR2 FQGNSA. CDR3 length: 16 amino acids. V was shortened by 5 bases and J by 2 bases, with 17 bases between the two germline ends.

Only a few counts were recorded for this clonotype. The V and J genes are TRBV6-5 and TRBJ1-1, with unresolved D. V was cut by 0 bases and J by 3 bases, with 14 bases left in between. The CDR3 contains 16 residues. Germline loops: CDR1 MNHEY, CDR2 SVGAGI. CDR3 DNA sequence: TGTGCCAGCAGTTACTCGCCGACTGCGGTGGACACTGAAGCTTTCTTT. Translating it yields CASSYSPTAVDTEAFF.

This clonotype was picked up a small number of times. The chain links TRBV25-1 to TRBJ1-1; 7 bases match TRBD1. CDR3 length equals 13 residues. CDR1 is MGHDK and CDR2 is SYGVNS in the germline V gene. J lost 4 bases, V lost 4 bases, and 3 bases had no gene match. The CDR3 coding sequence is TGTGCCAGCAGTGCGCCAGGGGGCACTGAAGCTTTCTTT. Translated, it gives CASSAPGGTEAFF.

This clonotype was counted between two and nine times. This chain uses TRBV5-1 with TRBJ1-1; D gene uncertain. V was trimmed by 3 bases and J by 4 bases, leaving 16 bases between them. Germline assignment: CDR1 SGHRS and CDR2 YFSETQ. The CDR3 totals 15 residues. For the CDR3, the DNA is TGCGCCAGCAGCTCGTCCGGGAACTCGGGCACTGAAGCTTTCTTT. Translating it yields CASSSSGNSGTEAFF.

This chain joins TRBV4-1 and TRBJ2-3; D assignment may be TRBD1 or TRBD2 (5 bases each). Germline-derived CDR1 and CDR2 are MGHRA and YSYEKL. V was pared by 4 bases and J by 0 bases, with 14 bases between. This CDR3 has 16 amino acids. CDR3 residues: CASSPIEGPSTDTQYF. The CDR3 nucleotides are TGCGCCAGCAGCCCTATTGAGGGGCCCAGCACAGATACGCAGTATTTT.

This clonotype occurred a few times. The chain carries TRBV12-3 or TRBV12-4 and TRBJ2-7, with D perhaps TRBD2 (6 bases). Between the trimmed V and J ends, which lost 3 bases and 2 bases, there was a span of 14 bases. The CDR3 is made up of 15 amino acids. The CDR3 sequence is CASSFFGGATYEQYF. Here the CDR3 DNA reads TGTGCCAGCAGTTTTTTCGGGGGAGCCACCTACGAGCAGTACTTC.

This sequence joins TRBV12-3 or TRBV12-4 and TRBJ2-7; maybe TRBD1 (5 bases). The V end was cut by 3 bases, the J end by 11 bases, with 14 bases between. The CDR3 spans 12 residues. The DNA of the CDR3 is TGTGCCAGCAGTTTTGTCGTGACAGAGAAGTACTTC. The encoded protein is CASSFVVTEKYF.

Only a few counts were recorded for this clonotype. This chain uses TRBV9 with TRBJ1-1; D ambiguous. Trimming took 4 bases from V and 6 from J, leaving 19 bases between them. The length of the CDR3 is 15 residues. Germline V lookup: CDR1 SGDLS, CDR2 YYNGEE. The CDR3, as DNA: TGTGCCAGCAGCCCCCGAGTAGGCACAGAGGCTGAAGCTTTCTTT. This translates into CASSPRVGTEAEAFF.

This clonotype appeared once. This chain uses TRBV5-8 with TRBJ1-4, with 8 positions matching TRBD1. CDR1 SGHTS and CDR2 YDEGEE come from the germline V gene. Trimming at V came to 4 bases and at J to 3 bases, leaving 8 bases not matched to a gene. The CDR3 spans 16 residues. The CDR3 nucleotides are TGTGCCAGCAGCCTAAGAACGACAGGGGCTAATGAAAAACTGTTTTTT. Translating it yields CASSLRTTGANEKLFF.

In this sample, this clonotype turned up a few times. This rearrangement joins TRBV29-1 to TRBJ2-1; possibly TRBD2 for D (6 bases). V lost 2 bases and J lost 8, with 22 bases in between. In germline, CDR1 is SQVTM, CDR2 ANQGSEA. This CDR3 is built from 16 residues. CDR3: CSVEPTGGIPRDEQFF. The CDR3 bases are TGCAGCGTTGAACCAACCGGGGGAATCCCTAGGGATGAGCAGTTCTTC.

In its sample, this clonotype was seen a few times. The V gene is TRBV9, the J gene TRBJ2-3; the match to TRBD2 covers 9 bases. Germline assignment: CDR1 SGDLS and CDR2 YYNGEE. This CDR3 spans 15 amino acids. V dropped 4 bases and J dropped 3; count of bases not matched to a gene: 6. Written as DNA, the CDR3 is TGTGCCAGCAGCCCTCAGCGGGGGGCTACAGATACGCAGTATTTT. Translation: CASSPQRGATDTQYF.

J is TRBJ2-4 and V is TRBV28, with unresolved D. The CDR3 contains 15 residues. Germline V CDR1 and CDR2: MDHEN, SYDVKM. Trimming shortened V by 5 bases and J by 0 bases, and 11 bases separated the two germline ends. CDR3 sequence reads: CASSPARVAKNIQYF. CDR3 nucleotide sequence: TGTGCCAGCAGTCCCGCTAGGGTAGCCAAAAACATTCAGTACTTC.

The chain is built from TRBV4-2 and TRBJ2-1, with D unresolved. The CDR3 runs to 15 residues. Trimming cost V 1 base and J 5 bases, with 12 bases left between them. Germline V gene sequence: CDR1 LGHNA, CDR2 YNFKEQ. The CDR3 spells CASSQGLGYHNEQFF. DNA for the CDR3: TGTGCCAGCAGCCAAGGGCTCGGGTACCACAATGAGCAGTTCTTC.

Ten or more counts support this clonotype. The gene calls are TRBV6-5 and TRBJ2-3, with D possibly being TRBD1 (6 bases). CDR1 is MNHEY and CDR2 is SVGAGI in the germline V gene. Trimming pared 6 bases from V and 2 bases from J, leaving 12 bases between. This CDR3 has 14 residues. CDR3 in amino acids: CASRKQGLTDTQYF. CDR3 nucleotides: TGTGCCAGCAGAAAACAGGGCCTCACAGATACGCAGTATTTT.

This clonotype was counted between two and nine times. The gene calls are TRBV12-3 or TRBV12-4 and TRBJ1-1, with TRBD1 as a possible D gene (5 bases). Trimming cost V 3 bases and J 9 bases, with 11 bases left between them. This CDR3 has 12 amino acids. The CDR3 here is CASSLLGGKAFF. CDR3 DNA: TGTGCCAGCAGTTTGCTGGGGGGAAAAGCTTTCTTT.

The rearrangement links TRBV5-1 to TRBJ1-1; TRBD1 matches 9 bases. Trimming at V came to 3 bases and at J to 7 bases, leaving 7 bases not matched to a gene. Looked up from germline, CDR1 is SGHRS and CDR2 is YFSETQ. The CDR3 runs 14 residues. The CDR3 DNA reads TGCGCCAGCAGCTCTCGGACAGGGGCGTATGAAGCTTTCTTT. Residues: CASSSRTGAYEAFF.

The chain has TRBV6-5 and TRBJ2-3, with 8 nucleotides matching TRBD1. Germline trimming cut 8 bases from V and 7 bases from J; bases unmatched to any gene: 14. CDR1 is MNHEY, CDR2 SVGAGI, per germline. CDR3 length: 15 amino acids. The CDR3 DNA is TGTGCCAGCGCGGGGACAGGCAGATTCGGTCATACGCAGTATTTT. Amino acid sequence: CASAGTGRFGHTQYF.